Each of the 6 T cell receptor beta chains below was sequenced from the same sample in a study of cytomegalovirus exposure and HLA in healthy donors. It was with 60 Vbeta and 13 Jbeta primers that the PCR ran. The table came from immunoSEQ multiplex PCR; TCRdb's copy has only in-frame clones and leaves some out. This table holds 54,000 or so clones, 70% found once. Sequencing was carried out using PBMCs. The receptor source for this set is a woman aged 60 to 75 in good health and CMV-seropositive.

The J gene is TRBJ1-1, the V gene TRBV4-3, with D hard to call. The CDR3 loop spans 13 amino acids. From germline, CDR1 is LGHNA and CDR2 YSLEER. V was cut by 4 bases and J by 2 bases, with 8 bases left in between. CDR3 DNA: TGCGCCAGCAGCCGGCAGATTAACACTGAAGCTTTCTTT. Protein sequence: CASSRQINTEAFF.

This clone was seen once. This sequence joins TRBV13 and TRBJ1-1; TRBD1 is a possible D gene (5 bases). This CDR3 spans 13 amino acids. V lost 5 bases to trimming and J lost 4 bases, with 11 bases between them. Per germline, CDR1 PRHDT and CDR2 FYEKMQ (reference sequence). CDR3 bases: TGTGCCAGCAGCCGGGGACTACTCACTGAAGCTTTCTTT. It codes for CASSRGLLTEAFF. The full variable domain, its missing parts supplied by reference TRBV13 and TRBJ1-1, is AAGVIQSPRHLIKEKRETATLKCYPIPRHDTVYWYQQGPGQDPQFLISFYEKMQSDKGSIPDRFSAQQFSDYHSELNMSSLELGDSALYFCASSRGLLTEAFFGQGTRLTVV.

The rearrangement joins TRBV27 to TRBJ2-5; D is unclear. The J call could be wrong; TRBJ2-7 is a better fit for the DNA end. Looked up from germline, CDR1 is MNHEY and CDR2 is SMNVEV (reference sequence). The CDR3 covers 14 residues. The CDR3, as DNA: TGTGCCAGCAGTTTAAGACGGACCGACTACGAGCAGTACTTC. Encoded protein: CASSLRRTDYEQYF.

The chain couples TRBV6-4 to TRBJ2-3, with TRBD2 identical over 10 bases. The V gene end was trimmed by 7 bases and the J gene end by 4 bases; junction bases not matched to a gene: 2. The CDR3 is 13 amino acids. CDR1 MRHNA and CDR2 SNTAGT come from the germline V gene. CDR3 sequence reads: CASTSGGADTQYF. As DNA, the CDR3 is TGTGCCAGCACAAGCGGGGGGGCAGATACGCAGTATTTT.

V is TRBV4-3 and J is TRBJ2-2, with a possible D match to TRBD1 (6 bases). Germline CDR1 is LGHNA and CDR2 is YSLEER. V was shortened by 1 base and J by 5 bases, with 8 bases between the two germline ends. The CDR3 sequence is 14 residues long. The CDR3 loop is CASSQGGQTGELFF. CDR3 nucleotide sequence: TGCGCCAGCAGCCAAGGGGGGCAAACCGGGGAGCTGTTTTTT.

The genes are TRBV7-8 and TRBJ1-5; no clear D gene. This CDR3 region has 14 residues. V lost 1 base, J lost 6 bases, and 10 bases lay in between. CDR1 and CDR2 (germline): SGHVS, FQNEAQ. The CDR3 is CASSLVSGGQPQHF. Written as DNA, the CDR3 is TGTGCCAGCAGCTTAGTGTCAGGAGGTCAGCCCCAGCATTTT.